This T cell receptor (beta chain) originates from a study of beta chain features in type 1 diabetes. CDR1 is SQVTM, CDR2 ANQGSEA, per germline. This CDR3 is built from 12 residues. The V gene lost 7 bases and the J gene lost 8 bases, with 15 bases spanning the gap. This clone occurred a few times. Antigen: not known. cDNA synthesis used the whole RNA isolate, giving expressed TCRB sequences. TCRdb keeps only in-frame clones here, not all; method: immunoSEQ multiplex PCR. The table records some 120,000 clones, roughly 17% of them present only once. Study findings and constraints: Patients with Type 1 diabetes showed moderately but significantly shorter TCRB CDR3s in all four CD4+ subsets. Small HLA sub-analyses could not settle whether HLA shapes TCRB rearrangement.

It was via CD45RO/CCR7/CD25/CD127/CD95/CD27 that CD4+ naive, central memory, regulatory and stem cell-like memory cells were sorted. The chain couples TRBV29-1 to TRBJ2-1, with D perhaps matching TRBD2 (6 bases). The sample taken for sequencing was central memory CD4+ T cells from blood. This receptor was taken from a man between 18 and 29 years old with type 1 diabetes. The CDR3 coding sequence is TGCAGCGCTCGGGAGTACAGAGATGAGCAGTTCTTC. Amino acids: CSAREYRDEQFF.